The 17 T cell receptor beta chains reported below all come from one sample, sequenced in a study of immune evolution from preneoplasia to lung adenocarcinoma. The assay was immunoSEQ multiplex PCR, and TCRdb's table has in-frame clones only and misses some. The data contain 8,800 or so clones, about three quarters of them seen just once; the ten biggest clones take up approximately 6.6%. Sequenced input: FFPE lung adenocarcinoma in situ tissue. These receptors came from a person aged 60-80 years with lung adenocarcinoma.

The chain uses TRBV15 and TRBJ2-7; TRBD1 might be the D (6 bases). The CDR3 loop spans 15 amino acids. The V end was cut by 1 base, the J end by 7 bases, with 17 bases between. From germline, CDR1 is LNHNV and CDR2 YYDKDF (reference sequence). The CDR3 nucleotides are TGTGCCACCAGCAGAGTTGGAACAGGGAGTGAGGAGCAGTACTTC. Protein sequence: CATSRVGTGSEEQYF.

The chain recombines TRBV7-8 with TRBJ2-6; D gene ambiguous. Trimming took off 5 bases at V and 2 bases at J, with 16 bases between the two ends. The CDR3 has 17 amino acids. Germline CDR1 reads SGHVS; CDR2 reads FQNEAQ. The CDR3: CASSPQSGRTGANVLTF. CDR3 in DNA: TGTGCCAGCAGCCCCCAGTCCGGCAGGACTGGGGCCAACGTCCTGACTTTC.

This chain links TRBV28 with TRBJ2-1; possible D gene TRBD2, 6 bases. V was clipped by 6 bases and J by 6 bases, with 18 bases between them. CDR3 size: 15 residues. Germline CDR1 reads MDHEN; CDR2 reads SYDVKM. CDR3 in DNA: TGTGCCAGCAGGTTTAAGGACTATAATCCCAATGAGCAGTTCTTC. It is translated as CASRFKDYNPNEQFF.

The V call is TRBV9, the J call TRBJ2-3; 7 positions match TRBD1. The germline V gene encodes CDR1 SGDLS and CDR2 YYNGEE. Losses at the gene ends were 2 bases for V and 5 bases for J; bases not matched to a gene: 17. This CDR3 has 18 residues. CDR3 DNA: TGTGCCAGCAGCGTCAACCCGATCCCGACAGGGTATTTAGATACGCAGTATTTT. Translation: CASSVNPIPTGYLDTQYF.

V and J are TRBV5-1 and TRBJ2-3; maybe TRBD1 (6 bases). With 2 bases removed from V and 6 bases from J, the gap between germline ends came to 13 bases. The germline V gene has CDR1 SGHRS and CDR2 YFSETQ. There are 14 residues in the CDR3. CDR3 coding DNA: TGCGCCAGCAGCTTTGCAGGGGATAGGGATACGCAGTATTTT. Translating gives CASSFAGDRDTQYF.

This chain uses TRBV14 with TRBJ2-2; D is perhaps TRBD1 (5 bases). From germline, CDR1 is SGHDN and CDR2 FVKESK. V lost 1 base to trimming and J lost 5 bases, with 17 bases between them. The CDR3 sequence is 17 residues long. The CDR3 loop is CASSQVGLRLRTGELFF. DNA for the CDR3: TGTGCCAGCAGCCAAGTGGGGCTGAGACTCAGAACCGGGGAGCTGTTTTTT.

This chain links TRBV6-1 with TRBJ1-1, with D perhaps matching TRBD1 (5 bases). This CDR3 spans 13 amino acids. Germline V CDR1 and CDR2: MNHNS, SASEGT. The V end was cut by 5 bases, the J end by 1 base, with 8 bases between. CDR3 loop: CASSLQGNTEAFF. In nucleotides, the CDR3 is TGTGCCAGCAGTCTCCAGGGGAACACTGAAGCTTTCTTT.

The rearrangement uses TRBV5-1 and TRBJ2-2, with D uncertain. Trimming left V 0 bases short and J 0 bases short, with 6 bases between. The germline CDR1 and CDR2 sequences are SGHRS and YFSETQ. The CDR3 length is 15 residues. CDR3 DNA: TGCGCCAGCAGCTTGGGGGCCACGAACACCGGGGAGCTGTTTTTT. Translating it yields CASSLGATNTGELFF.

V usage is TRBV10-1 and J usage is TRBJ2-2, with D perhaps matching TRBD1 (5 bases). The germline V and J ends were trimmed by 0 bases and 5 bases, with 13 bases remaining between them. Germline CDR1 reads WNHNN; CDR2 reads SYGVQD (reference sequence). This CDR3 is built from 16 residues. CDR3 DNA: TGCGCCAGCAGTGAGTCCTGGGGCGATGGGACCGGGGAGCTGTTTTTT. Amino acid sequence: CASSESWGDGTGELFF.

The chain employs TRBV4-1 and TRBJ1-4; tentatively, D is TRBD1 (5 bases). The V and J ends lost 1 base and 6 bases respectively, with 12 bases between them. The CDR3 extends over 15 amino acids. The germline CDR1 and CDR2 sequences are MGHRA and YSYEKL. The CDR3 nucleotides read TGCGCCAGCAGCCAAGGTGGGACGTACGATGAAAAACTGTTTTTT. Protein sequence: CASSQGGTYDEKLFF.

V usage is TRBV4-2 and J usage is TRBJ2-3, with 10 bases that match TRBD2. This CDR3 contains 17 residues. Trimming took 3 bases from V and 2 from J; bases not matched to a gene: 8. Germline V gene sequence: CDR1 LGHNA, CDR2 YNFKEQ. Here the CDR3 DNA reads TGTGCCAGCAGCCAGCGAAGGGGACTAGCGACCACAGATACGCAGTATTTT. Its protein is CASSQRRGLATTDTQYF.

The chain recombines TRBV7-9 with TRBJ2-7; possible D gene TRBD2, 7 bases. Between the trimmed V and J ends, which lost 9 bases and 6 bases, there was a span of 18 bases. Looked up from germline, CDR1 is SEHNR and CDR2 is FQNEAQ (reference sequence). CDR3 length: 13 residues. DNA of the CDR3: TGTGCCAGTAAGGGGGAGGGGGGATTCGAGCAGTACTTC. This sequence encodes CASKGEGGFEQYF.

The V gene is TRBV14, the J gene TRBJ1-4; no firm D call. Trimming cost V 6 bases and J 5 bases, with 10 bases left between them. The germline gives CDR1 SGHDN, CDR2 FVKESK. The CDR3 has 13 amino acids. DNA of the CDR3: TGTGCCAGCAGGCTGACGGGGAATGAAAAACTGTTTTTT. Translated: CASRLTGNEKLFF.

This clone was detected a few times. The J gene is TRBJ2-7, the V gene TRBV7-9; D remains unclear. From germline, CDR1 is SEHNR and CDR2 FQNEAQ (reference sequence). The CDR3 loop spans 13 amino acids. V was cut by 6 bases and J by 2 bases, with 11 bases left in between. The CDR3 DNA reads TGTGCCAGCAGGAAGGACGGACCCTACGAGCAGTACTTC. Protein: CASRKDGPYEQYF.

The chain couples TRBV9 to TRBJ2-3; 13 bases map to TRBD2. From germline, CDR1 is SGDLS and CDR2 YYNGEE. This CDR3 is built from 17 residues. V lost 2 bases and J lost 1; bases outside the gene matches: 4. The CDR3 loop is CASSVTGLAGGTDTQYF. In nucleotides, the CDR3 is TGTGCCAGCAGCGTTACCGGACTAGCGGGGGGCACAGATACGCAGTATTTT.

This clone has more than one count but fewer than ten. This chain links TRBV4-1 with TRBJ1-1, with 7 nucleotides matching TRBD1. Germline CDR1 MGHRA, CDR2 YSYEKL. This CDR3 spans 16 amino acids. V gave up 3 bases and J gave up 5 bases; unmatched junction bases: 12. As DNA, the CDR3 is TGCGCCAGCAGCCAGGCGTCGCGGAGGGGGCGAACTGAAGCTTTCTTT. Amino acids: CASSQASRRGRTEAFF.

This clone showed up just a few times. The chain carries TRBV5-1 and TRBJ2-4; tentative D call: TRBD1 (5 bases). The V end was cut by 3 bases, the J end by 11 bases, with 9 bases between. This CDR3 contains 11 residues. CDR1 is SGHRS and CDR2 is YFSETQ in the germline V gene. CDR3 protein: CASSSLGVQYF. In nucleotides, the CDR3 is TGCGCCAGCAGCTCATTAGGGGTTCAGTACTTC.